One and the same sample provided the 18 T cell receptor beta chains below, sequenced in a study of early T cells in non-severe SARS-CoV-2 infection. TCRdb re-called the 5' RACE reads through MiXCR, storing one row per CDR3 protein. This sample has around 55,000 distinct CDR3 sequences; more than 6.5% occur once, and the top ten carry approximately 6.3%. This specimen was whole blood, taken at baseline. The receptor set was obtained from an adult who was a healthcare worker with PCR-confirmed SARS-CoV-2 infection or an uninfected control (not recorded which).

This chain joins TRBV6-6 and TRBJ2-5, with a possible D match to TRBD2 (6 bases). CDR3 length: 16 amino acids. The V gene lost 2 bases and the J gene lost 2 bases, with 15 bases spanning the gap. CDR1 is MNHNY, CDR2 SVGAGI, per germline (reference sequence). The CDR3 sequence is CASSYEGTGVQETQYF. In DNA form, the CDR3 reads TGTGCCAGCAGTTACGAAGGGACGGGAGTACAAGAGACCCAGTACTTC.

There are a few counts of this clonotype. The CDR3 protein is CSARGQGFGTEAFF. The CDR3 DNA follows: TGCAGTGCTAGAGGACAGGGCTTCGGGACTGAAGCTTTCTTT. V usage is TRBV20-1 and J usage is TRBJ1-1; 7 positions match TRBD1. CDR1 and CDR2 (germline): DFQATT, SNEGSKA (reference sequence). The CDR3 has 14 residues. The trim removed 1 base at V and 5 bases at J, leaving 7 bases unmatched.

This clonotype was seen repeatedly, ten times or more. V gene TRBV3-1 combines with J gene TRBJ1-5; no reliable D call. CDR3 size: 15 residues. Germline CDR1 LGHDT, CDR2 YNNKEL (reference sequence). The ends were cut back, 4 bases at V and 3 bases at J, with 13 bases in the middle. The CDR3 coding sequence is TGTGCCAGCAGCCCAATGGGGTTTAACAATCAGCCCCAGCATTTT. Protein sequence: CASSPMGFNNQPQHF.

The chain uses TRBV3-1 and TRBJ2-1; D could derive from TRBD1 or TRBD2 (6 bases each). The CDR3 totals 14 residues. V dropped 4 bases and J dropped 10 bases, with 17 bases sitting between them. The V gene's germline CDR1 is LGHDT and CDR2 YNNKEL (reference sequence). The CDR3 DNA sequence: TGTGCCAGCAGCCTCCTTCCGGGGGCGCGGGAGCAGTTCTTC. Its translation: CASSLLPGAREQFF.

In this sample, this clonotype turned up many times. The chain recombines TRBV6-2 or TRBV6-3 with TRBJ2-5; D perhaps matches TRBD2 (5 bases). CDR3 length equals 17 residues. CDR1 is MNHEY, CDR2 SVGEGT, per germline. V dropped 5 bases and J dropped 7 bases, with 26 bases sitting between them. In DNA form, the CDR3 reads TGTGCCAGCAGTCCACCGATTGACTACCCCGACAAAGGGACCCAGTACTTC. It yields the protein CASSPPIDYPDKGTQYF.

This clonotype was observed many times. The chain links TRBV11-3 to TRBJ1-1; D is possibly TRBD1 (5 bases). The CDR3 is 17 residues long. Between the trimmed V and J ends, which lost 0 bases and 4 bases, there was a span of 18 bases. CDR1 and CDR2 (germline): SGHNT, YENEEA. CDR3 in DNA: TGTGCCAGCAGCTTAGAAGGGGACGAAAGCCGGAGCACTGAAGCTTTCTTT. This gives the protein CASSLEGDESRSTEAFF.

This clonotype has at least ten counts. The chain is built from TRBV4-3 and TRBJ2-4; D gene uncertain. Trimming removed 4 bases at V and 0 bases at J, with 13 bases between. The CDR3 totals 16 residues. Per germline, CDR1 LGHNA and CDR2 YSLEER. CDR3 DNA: TGCGCCAGCAGCCCCTTCCCAGGCCTAGCCAAAAACATTCAGTACTTC. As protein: CASSPFPGLAKNIQYF.

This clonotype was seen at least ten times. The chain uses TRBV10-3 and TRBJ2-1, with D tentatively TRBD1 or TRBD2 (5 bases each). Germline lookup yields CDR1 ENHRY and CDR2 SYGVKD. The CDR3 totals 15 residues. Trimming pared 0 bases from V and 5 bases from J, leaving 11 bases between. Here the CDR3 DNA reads TGTGCCATCAGTGAGTCCCCGGGGACCCACAATGAGCAGTTCTTC. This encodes CAISESPGTHNEQFF.

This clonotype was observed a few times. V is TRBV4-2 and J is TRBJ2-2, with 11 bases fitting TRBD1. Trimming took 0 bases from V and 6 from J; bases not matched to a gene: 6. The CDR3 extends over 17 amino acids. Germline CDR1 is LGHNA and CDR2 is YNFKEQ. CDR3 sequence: CASSQDVGQGAAGELFF. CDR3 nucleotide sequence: TGTGCCAGCAGCCAAGATGTAGGACAGGGGGCAGCCGGGGAGCTGTTTTTT.

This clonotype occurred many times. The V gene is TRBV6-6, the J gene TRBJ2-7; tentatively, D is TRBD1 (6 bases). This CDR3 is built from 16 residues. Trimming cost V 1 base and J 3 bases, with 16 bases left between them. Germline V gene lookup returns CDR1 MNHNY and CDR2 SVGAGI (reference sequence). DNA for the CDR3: TGTGCCAGCAGTTACTTACCCCGGACAGAGAGCTACGAGCAGTACTTC. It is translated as CASSYLPRTESYEQYF.

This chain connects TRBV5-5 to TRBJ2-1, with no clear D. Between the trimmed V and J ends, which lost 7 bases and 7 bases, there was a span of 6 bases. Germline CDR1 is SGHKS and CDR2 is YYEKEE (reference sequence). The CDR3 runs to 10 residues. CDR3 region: CASPANEQFF. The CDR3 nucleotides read TGTGCCAGCCCTGCGAATGAGCAGTTCTTC.

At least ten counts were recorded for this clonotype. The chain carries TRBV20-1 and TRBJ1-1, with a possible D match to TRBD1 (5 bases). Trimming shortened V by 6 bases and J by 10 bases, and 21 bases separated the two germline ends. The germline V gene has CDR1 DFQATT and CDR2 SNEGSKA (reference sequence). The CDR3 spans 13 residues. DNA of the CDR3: TGCAGTGCCTCACCCCCGGGGGGTAGAGGAGCTTTCTTT. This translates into CSASPPGGRGAFF.

The DNA for the CDR3 is TGTGCCAGCAGCTTAGGGGGACAGTACTACAATGAGCAGTTCTTC. Its translation is CASSLGGQYYNEQFF. The J gene is TRBJ2-1, the V gene TRBV7-2, with 7 positions matching TRBD1. The CDR3 loop spans 15 amino acids. The germline gives CDR1 SGHTA, CDR2 FQGNSA. With V trimmed by 1 base and J by 3 bases, 3 bases remained unmatched.

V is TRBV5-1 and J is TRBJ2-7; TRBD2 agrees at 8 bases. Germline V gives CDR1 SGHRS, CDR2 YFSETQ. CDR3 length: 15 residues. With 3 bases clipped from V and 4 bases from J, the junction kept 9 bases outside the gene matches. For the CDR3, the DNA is TGCGCCAGCAGCTGGATCCCGAGCGGGGGATACGAGCAGTACTTC. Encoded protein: CASSWIPSGGYEQYF.

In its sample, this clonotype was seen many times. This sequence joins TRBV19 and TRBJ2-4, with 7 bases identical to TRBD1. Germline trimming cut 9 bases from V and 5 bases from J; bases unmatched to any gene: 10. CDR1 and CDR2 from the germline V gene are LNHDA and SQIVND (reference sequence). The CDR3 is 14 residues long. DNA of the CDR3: TGTGCCAGCTCCGCCGGGACAGCGGAAAACATTCAGTACTTC. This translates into CASSAGTAENIQYF.

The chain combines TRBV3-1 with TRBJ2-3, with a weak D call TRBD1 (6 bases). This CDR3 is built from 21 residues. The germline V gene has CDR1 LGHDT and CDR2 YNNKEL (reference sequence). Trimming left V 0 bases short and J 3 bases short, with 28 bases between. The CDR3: CASSQDLVSPEGVGWTDTQYF. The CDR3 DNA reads TGTGCCAGCAGCCAAGATCTTGTGTCTCCTGAGGGGGTAGGGTGGACAGATACGCAGTATTTT.

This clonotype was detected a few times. The CDR3 coding sequence is TGTGCCAGCAGTTTATGGTTAGCGGGCCGACGGAGTGGAAAACCTAGCACAGATACGCAGTATTTT. As protein: CASSLWLAGRRSGKPSTDTQYF. The J gene is TRBJ2-3, the V gene TRBV28, with TRBD2 matching over 7 bases. The CDR3 covers 22 residues. Per germline, CDR1 MDHEN and CDR2 SYDVKM. After removal of 0 bases from V and 0 bases from J, the junction contained 21 bases not matched to a gene.

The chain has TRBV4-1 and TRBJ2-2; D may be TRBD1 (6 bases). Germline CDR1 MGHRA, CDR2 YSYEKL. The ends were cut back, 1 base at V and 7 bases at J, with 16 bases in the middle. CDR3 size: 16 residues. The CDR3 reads CASSQAVGAGGGELFF. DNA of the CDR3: TGCGCCAGCAGCCAAGCCGTGGGGGCGGGCGGCGGGGAGCTGTTTTTT.